Presented here are 2 T cell receptor beta chains from one specimen sequenced in a study of T cell repertoires in cytomegalovirus infection (dated by TCRdb to about 2019). Sequenced on an Illumina HiSeq 1500. TCRdb trimmed public reads at Q25 via fastp, called clones via MiXCR and kept in-frame beta chains. Rows with one shared CDR3 protein collapse into an entry with the most common genes and DNA. In this sample the table shows some 230,000 distinct CDR3 sequences, about 20% of which occur a single time. Of the sample, 18% is held by the ten largest clones. The sequenced sample consisted of CD8+ T cells from PBMCs. The receptors shown here come from a human donor in good health (CMV status not recorded). Some clones in this sample may be carry-over from other donors' samples.

This clonotype was seen only once. The chain carries TRBV20-1 and TRBJ2-5; TRBD2 aligns across 9 bases. Per the germline V gene, CDR1 is DFQATT and CDR2 is SNEGSKA (reference sequence). V lost 4 bases, J lost 4 bases, and 7 bases stayed unmatched. The CDR3 runs to 14 residues. The CDR3 nucleotides read TGCAGTGCTAATACCGGCGGGGGGGGAGAGACCCAGTACTTC. Amino acid sequence: CSANTGGGGETQYF.

In this sample, this clonotype turned up a few times. The chain has TRBV3-1 and TRBJ2-5; no clear D. CDR3 length: 15 amino acids. The germline gives CDR1 LGHDT, CDR2 YNNKEL (reference sequence). Trimming stripped 0 bases from V and 4 bases from J, with 12 bases between. The CDR3 protein is CASSQDASDRETQYF. The CDR3 region has the DNA TGTGCCAGCAGCCAAGATGCGTCAGACCGAGAGACCCAGTACTTC.